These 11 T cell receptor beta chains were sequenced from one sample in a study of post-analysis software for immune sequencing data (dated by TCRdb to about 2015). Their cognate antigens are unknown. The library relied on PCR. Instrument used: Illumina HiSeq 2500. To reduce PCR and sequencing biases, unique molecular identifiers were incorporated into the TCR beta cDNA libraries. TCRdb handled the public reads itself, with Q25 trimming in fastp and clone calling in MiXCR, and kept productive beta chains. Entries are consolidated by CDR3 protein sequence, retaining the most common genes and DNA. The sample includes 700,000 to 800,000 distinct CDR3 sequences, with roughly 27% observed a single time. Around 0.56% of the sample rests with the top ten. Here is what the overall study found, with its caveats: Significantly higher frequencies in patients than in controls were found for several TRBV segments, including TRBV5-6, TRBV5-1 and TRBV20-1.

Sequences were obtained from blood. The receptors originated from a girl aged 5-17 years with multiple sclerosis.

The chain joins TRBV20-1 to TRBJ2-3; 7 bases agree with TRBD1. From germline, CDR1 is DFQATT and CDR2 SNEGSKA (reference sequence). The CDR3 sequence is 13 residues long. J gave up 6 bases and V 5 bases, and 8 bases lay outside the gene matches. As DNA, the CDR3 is TGCAGTGCTCTAAAATACAGGGGTGATACGCAGTATTTT. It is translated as CSALKYRGDTQYF.

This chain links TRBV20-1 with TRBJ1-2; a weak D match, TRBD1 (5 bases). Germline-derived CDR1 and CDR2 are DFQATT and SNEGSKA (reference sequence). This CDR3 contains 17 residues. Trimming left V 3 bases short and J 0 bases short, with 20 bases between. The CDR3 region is CSASPPGPRPPNYGYTF. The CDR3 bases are TGCAGTGCTAGCCCCCCGGGACCCCGTCCCCCTAACTATGGCTACACCTTC.

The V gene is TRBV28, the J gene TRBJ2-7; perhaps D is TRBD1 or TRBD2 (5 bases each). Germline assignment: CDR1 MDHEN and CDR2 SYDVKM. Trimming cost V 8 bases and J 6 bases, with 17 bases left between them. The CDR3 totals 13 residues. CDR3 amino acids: CASAPGTLVEQYF. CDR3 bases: TGTGCCAGCGCTCCCGGGACCCTCGTCGAGCAGTACTTC.

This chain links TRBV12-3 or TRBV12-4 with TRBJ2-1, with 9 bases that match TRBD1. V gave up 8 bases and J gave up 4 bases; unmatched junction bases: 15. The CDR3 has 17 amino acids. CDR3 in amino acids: CASFKDRGFLRYNEQFF. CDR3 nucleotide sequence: TGTGCCAGCTTCAAGGACAGGGGTTTTTTAAGGTACAATGAGCAGTTCTTC.

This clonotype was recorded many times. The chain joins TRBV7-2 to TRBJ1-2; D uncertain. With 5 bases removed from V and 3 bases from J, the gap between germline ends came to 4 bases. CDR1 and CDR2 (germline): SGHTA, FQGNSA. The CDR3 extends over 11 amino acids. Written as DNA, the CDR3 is TGTGCCAGCAGCGACCACTATGGCTACACCTTC. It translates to CASSDHYGYTF.

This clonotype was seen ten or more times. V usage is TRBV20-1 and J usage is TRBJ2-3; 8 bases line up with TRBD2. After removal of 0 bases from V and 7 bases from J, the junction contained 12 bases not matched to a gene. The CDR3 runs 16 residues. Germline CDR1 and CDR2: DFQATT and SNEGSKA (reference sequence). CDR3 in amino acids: CSARDSSGSNLHTQYF. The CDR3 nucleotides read TGCAGTGCTAGAGATAGCAGCGGGAGTAATTTACATACGCAGTATTTT.

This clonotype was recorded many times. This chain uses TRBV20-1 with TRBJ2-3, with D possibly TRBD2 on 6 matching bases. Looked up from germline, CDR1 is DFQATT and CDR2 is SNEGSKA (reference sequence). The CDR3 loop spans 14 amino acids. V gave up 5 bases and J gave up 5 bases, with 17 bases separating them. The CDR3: CSAHPAGGIDTQYF. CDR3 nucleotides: TGCAGTGCTCATCCGGCAGGAGGGATAGATACGCAGTATTTT.

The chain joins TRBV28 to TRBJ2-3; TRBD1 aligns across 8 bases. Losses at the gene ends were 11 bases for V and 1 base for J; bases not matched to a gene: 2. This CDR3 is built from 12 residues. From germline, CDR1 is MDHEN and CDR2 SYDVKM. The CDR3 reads CAAQGGTDTQYF. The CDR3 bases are TGTGCCGCACAGGGGGGCACAGATACGCAGTATTTT.

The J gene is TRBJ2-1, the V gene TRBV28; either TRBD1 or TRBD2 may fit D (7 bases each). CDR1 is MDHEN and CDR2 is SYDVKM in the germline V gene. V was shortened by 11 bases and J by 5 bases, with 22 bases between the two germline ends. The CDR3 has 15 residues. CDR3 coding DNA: TGTGCCCTCTCGTTGAGGGAGGGGGCGGACAATGAGCAGTTCTTC. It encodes CALSLREGADNEQFF.

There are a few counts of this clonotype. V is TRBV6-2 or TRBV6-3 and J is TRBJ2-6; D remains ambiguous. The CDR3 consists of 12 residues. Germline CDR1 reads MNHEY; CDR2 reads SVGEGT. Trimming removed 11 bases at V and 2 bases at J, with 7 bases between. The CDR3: CACTTGANVLTF. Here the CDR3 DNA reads TGTGCCTGCACGACTGGGGCCAACGTCCTGACTTTC.

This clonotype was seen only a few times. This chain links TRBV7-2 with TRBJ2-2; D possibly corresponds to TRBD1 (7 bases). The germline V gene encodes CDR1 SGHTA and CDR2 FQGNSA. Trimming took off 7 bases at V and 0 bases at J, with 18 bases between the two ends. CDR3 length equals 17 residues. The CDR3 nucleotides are TGTGCCAGCACCTGGGCGGGACAGTCCGCGAACACCGGGGAGCTGTTTTTT. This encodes CASTWAGQSANTGELFF.